This T cell receptor beta chain was sequenced for a study of T cell repertoires in cytomegalovirus infection. Germline V gene sequence: CDR1 MDHEN, CDR2 SYDVKM. V dropped 1 base and J dropped 6 bases, with 16 bases sitting between them. This CDR3 comprises 15 residues. Study-wide findings and caveats: Summed frequency of shared TCR beta families picked out CMV carriers who also had the relevant HLA. The study found HLA-C-restricted CMV-specific TCR beta clonotypes dominating the ex vivo response.

Ten or more counts support this clonotype. Its antigen is as yet unknown. Each CDR3 protein gets one entry after TCRdb re-called the reads with MiXCR. Of roughly 230,000 distinct CDR3 sequences listed, approximately 15% are singletons. The rearrangement joins TRBV28 to TRBJ2-7, with a tentative D call TRBD2 (6 bases). This TCR was sampled from a human donor in good health (CMV status not recorded). Some clones in this sample may be carry-over from other donors' samples. Sequenced: CD8+ T cells from PBMCs. The CDR3 is CASSLLPGSGSEQYF. CDR3 nucleotides: TGTGCCAGCAGTTTATTACCCGGGAGTGGGAGCGAGCAGTACTTC.